The clone carrying this T cell receptor beta chain has just a few counts. Sorting of CD4+ naive, central memory, regulatory and stem cell-like memory cells was performed via CD45RO/CCR7/CD25/CD127/CD95/CD27. The J segment lost 1 base and the V segment lost 4 bases, leaving 5 bases of the junction unmatched. The germline V gene has CDR1 SNHLY and CDR2 FYNNEI. The CDR3 length is 17 residues. The data were obtained in a study of beta chain features in type 1 diabetes. The wider study: Cell yields, age and gender were similar between patients and healthy donors.

Reverse transcription of all isolated RNA meant that expressed TCRB transcripts were sequenced. The method was immunoSEQ multiplex PCR; TCRdb's version includes in-frame clones alone and lacks a portion of them. The table has a few hundred thousand clones, 30% seen once. The chain couples TRBV2 to TRBJ1-5, with TRBD1 identical over 12 bases. The sequencing input was naive CD4+ T cells from blood. This clonotype was obtained from a man aged 18 to 29 in good health. In nucleotides, the CDR3 is TGTGCCAGCAGTGTAGGGACAGGGGGCCTGAGCAATCAGCCCCAGCATTTT. Translating gives CASSVGTGGLSNQPQHF.